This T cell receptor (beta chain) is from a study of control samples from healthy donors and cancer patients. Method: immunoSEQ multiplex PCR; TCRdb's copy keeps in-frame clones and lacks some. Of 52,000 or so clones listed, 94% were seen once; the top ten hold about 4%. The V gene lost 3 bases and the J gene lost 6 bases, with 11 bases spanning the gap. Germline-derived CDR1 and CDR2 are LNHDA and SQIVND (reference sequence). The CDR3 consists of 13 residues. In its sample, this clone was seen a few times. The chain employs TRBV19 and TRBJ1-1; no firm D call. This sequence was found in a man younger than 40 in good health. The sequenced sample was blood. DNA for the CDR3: TGTGCCAGTAGTATTAATGGGGTAGCTGAAGCTTTCTTT. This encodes CASSINGVAEAFF.